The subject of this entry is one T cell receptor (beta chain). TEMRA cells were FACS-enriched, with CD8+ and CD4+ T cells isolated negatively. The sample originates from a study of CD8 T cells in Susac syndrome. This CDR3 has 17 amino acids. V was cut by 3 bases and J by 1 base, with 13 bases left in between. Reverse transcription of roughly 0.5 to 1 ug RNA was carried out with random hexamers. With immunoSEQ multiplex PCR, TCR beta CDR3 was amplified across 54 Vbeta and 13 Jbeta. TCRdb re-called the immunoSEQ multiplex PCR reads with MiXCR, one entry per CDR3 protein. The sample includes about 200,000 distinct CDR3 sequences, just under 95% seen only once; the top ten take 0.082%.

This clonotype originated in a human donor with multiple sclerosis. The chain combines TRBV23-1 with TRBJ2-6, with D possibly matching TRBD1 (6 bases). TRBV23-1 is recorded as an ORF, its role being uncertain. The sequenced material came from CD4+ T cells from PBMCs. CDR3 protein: CASSHRDTYSGANVLTF. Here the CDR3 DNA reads TGCGCCAGCAGTCATCGGGACACCTATTCTGGGGCCAACGTCCTGACTTTC.